Listed below are T cell receptor beta chains from one sample, sequenced in a study of sequential checkpoint blockade in melanoma. Libraries were prepared by immunoSEQ multiplex PCR; TCRdb keeps only in-frame clonotypes and omits some of them. Here the sample spans some 11,000 clones, about 79% being singletons. The specimen was CD8+ T cells sorted from blood (inferred from file names), collected from a patient given nivolumab and ipilimumab in sequence. The receptors come from a human donor with melanoma. CDR3s include the opening cysteine and the closing phenylalanine or tryptophan. The D gene is left open where the match is weak. Some rows mark clone size as missing; the rest say once, few, many or name a class of expanded clone.

d_gene,abundance,j_gene,v_gene,CDR3nt,CDR3aa
.,.,TRBJ2-7,TRBV27,TGTGCCAGCAGTTTATACAGTTACTCCTACGAGCAGTACTTC,CASSLYSYSYEQYF
.,.,TRBJ2-7,TRBV7-2,TGTGCCAGCAGCTTAGATGGGGGCATCTACTACGAGCAGTACTTC,CASSLDGGIYYEQYF
.,.,TRBJ2-7,TRBV7-8,TGTGCCAGCAGCGCCACCTCAGGGGAGGGGTCCTACGAGCAGTACTTC,CASSATSGEGSYEQYF
TRBD1,.,TRBJ1-2,TRBV5-1,TGCGCCAGCAGTTTGGCAGGGGGCTGGGGCTACCCCTTC,CASSLAGGWGYPF
TRBD1,.,TRBJ1-1,TRBV28,TGTGCCAGCACTACCCCCACAGGGGCTGGAACTTCGGCTTTCTTT,CASTTPTGAGTSAFF
.,.,TRBJ1-1,TRBV19,TGTGCCAGTAGTATAAGCGTAAATGAAGCTTTCTTT,CASSISVNEAFF
.,.,TRBJ1-5,TRBV7-6,TGTGCCAGCAGCTTAGGGGGGCTAAGTCAGCCCCAGCATTTT,CASSLGGLSQPQHF
TRBD1,hyperexpanded,TRBJ1-2,TRBV5-1,TGCGCCAGCAGCTTGGCAGGGGGCTGGGGCTACACCTTC,CASSLAGGWGYTF
TRBD1,.,TRBJ2-3,TRBV9,TGTGCCAGCAGCGGAGGACCGGGACAGAGAACAGATACGCAGTATTTT,CASSGGPGQRTDTQYF
TRBD1,.,TRBJ1-2,TRBV5-1,TGCGCCAGCAGCACTACCGGGACAGGGAACTATGGCTACACCTTC,CASSTTGTGNYGYTF
.,.,TRBJ2-1,TRBV11-3,TGTGCCAGCAGCTCTCCGGGACTGTCTGATGAGCAGTTCTTC,CASSSPGLSDEQFF
.,.,TRBJ1-4,TRBV4-1,TGCGCCAGCAGCCAAGACGGGGAAAAACTGTTTTTT,CASSQDGEKLFF
.,few,TRBJ2-1,TRBV9,TGTGCCAGCAGCGTAGACTCCTTGGTCAATGAGCAGTTCTTC,CASSVDSLVNEQFF
.,.,TRBJ1-2,TRBV7-9,TGTGCCAGCAACCTAGGAGGGGGGGGCGACGGCTACACCTTC,CASNLGGGGDGYTF
.,.,TRBJ2-3,TRBV27,TGTGCCAGCACCCCATCTACACAGAGTACGCAGTATTTT,CASTPSTQSTQYF
TRBD2,.,TRBJ2-7,TRBV27,TGTGCCAGCAGTTTGGGCGGGGGGGGCTTGTACGAGCAGTACTTC,CASSLGGGGLYEQYF
TRBD1,.,TRBJ1-1,TRBV28,TGTGCCAGCAGTCCGCCGACAGGGGTGAACACTGAAGCTTTCTTT,CASSPPTGVNTEAFF
TRBD1,.,TRBJ2-7,TRBV4-1,TGCGCCAGCAGCCTGGGGACAGGGCTTGGCGAGCAGTACTTC,CASSLGTGLGEQYF
.,once,TRBJ1-1,TRBV4-1,TGCGCCAGCAGCCAAGGGCCGGGGGATTTTGGGGGAGCTTTCTTT,CASSQGPGDFGGAFF
.,.,TRBJ2-5,TRBV19,TGTGCCAGTAGTATCGTTCTCGACCAAGAGACCCAGTACTTC,CASSIVLDQETQYF
TRBD1,once,TRBJ2-7,TRBV6-1,TGTGCCAGCGTTACCTGGGACAGGGGGACCTACGAGCAGTACTTC,CASVTWDRGTYEQYF
TRBD1,.,TRBJ2-7,TRBV27,TGTGCCAGCAGACCGGGACAGGGGTTCCACGAGCAGTACTTC,CASRPGQGFHEQYF
.,.,TRBJ1-3,TRBV7-9,TGTGCCAGCAGCTCCCCCCAAGGGACACTCTCTGGAAACACCATATATTTT,CASSSPQGTLSGNTIYF
.,.,TRBJ2-7,TRBV19,TGTGCCAGTAGAGACACCCTCTCCTACGAGCAGTACTTC,CASRDTLSYEQYF
TRBD1,.,TRBJ1-2,TRBV6-5,TGTGCCATAGGGCTACAGGGGGCGCTGGGCTATGGCTACACCTTC,CAIGLQGALGYGYTF
.,.,TRBJ1-2,TRBV7-9,TGTGCCAGCAGCTTATCGGTTTCAGAGGTCTATGGCTACACCTTC,CASSLSVSEVYGYTF
.,.,TRBJ1-4,TRBV7-9,TGTGCCAGCAGCCATACAGGAGACAGCCATGAAAAACTGTTTTTT,CASSHTGDSHEKLFF
.,.,TRBJ2-2,TRBV19,TGTGCCAGTACCGGGGCCAGGGAGGTCACCGGGGAGCTGTTTTTT,CASTGAREVTGELFF
.,.,TRBJ2-2,TRBV7-5,TGTGTCAGAAGCTTACGACAGCCGAACACCGGGGAGCTGTTTTTT,CVRSLRQPNTGELFF
.,.,TRBJ1-1,TRBV30,TGTGCCTGGGCCCGGGAGGGGGGCACTGAAGCTTTCTTT,CAWAREGGTEAFF
.,.,TRBJ2-2,TRBV28,TGTGCCAGCAGTTTCATGAGGGAGATATACACCGGGGAGCTGTTTTTT,CASSFMREIYTGELFF
.,.,TRBJ2-3,TRBV9,TGTGCCAGCAGCGTAGAGGCCGCGGGCCCAGATACGCAGTATTTT,CASSVEAAGPDTQYF
TRBD1,.,TRBJ1-1,TRBV15,TGTGCCACCAGCGGCGGACAGGGGGCCCCGATGAACACTGAAGCTTTCTTT,CATSGGQGAPMNTEAFF
TRBD1,.,TRBJ1-2,TRBV28,TGTGCCAGCAGTCCAAGGACAGGGGCGCTCCCTCTCGTCGGCTACACCTTC,CASSPRTGALPLVGYTF
TRBD1,.,TRBJ2-7,TRBV5-1,TGCGCCAGCAGCTTGGGACAGGGTGGGGCCTACGAGCAGTACTTC,CASSLGQGGAYEQYF
TRBD1,.,TRBJ2-7,TRBV30,TGTGCCTGGGAGGGGGCTCCCTTTTACGAGCAGTACTTC,CAWEGAPFYEQYF
TRBD2,.,TRBJ2-3,TRBV6-6,TGTGCCAGCACCTCAGGACTAGCGGGCTTCACAGATACGCAGTATTTT,CASTSGLAGFTDTQYF
.,.,TRBJ1-3,TRBV7-6,TGTGCCAGCAGCTTAGCGTTATCCCAGTCTGGAAACACCATATATTTT,CASSLALSQSGNTIYF
.,.,TRBJ2-5,TRBV15,TGTGCCACCGGGCCTGCGTCAGAGACCCAGTACTTC,CATGPASETQYF
TRBD1,.,TRBJ2-7,TRBV5-1,TGCGCCAGCAGCTTGGACAGGGGGTCCTACGAGCAGTACTTC,CASSLDRGSYEQYF
.,.,TRBJ1-5,TRBV7-2,TGTGCCAGCAGCTCCAGGGTGAATAGCAATCAGCCCCAGCATTTT,CASSSRVNSNQPQHF
TRBD1,.,TRBJ1-2,TRBV28,TGTGCCAGCATCAGAGAATTATTGGACAGGGAGAACTATGGCTACACCTTC,CASIRELLDRENYGYTF
.,.,TRBJ2-7,TRBV4-3,TGCGCCAGCAGCCCACCGGGAGCAACCTACGAGCAGTACTTC,CASSPPGATYEQYF
TRBD2,.,TRBJ2-7,TRBV28,TGTGCCGGGGGACTAGCGGGGGCCTACGAGCAGTACTTC,CAGGLAGAYEQYF
.,.,TRBJ2-7,TRBV7-9,TGTGCCAGCAGGGTGACACCCTCCTACGAGCAGTACTTC,CASRVTPSYEQYF
.,.,TRBJ1-1,TRBV9,TGTGCCAGCAGCGTATTGGAGGGGGGGACTGAAGCTTTCTTT,CASSVLEGGTEAFF
.,.,TRBJ1-1,TRBV2,TGTGCCAGCAGTGTACCCGGTATTACTGAAGCTTTCTTT,CASSVPGITEAFF
.,.,TRBJ1-1,TRBV9,TGTGCCAGCAGCGTACACAGGGAAAACACTGAAGCTTTCTTT,CASSVHRENTEAFF
TRBD1,.,TRBJ1-2,TRBV28,TGTGTCCTCCGGGACAGGGTTGGTGGCTACACCTTC,CVLRDRVGGYTF
.,.,TRBJ1-1,TRBV2,TGTGCCAGCAGCCTCACCCTGACAGATTTGAACACTGAAGCTTTCTTT,CASSLTLTDLNTEAFF
.,.,TRBJ1-5,TRBV19,TGTGCCAGTAGTATATCCCAGGGATGGGCTCAGCCCCAGCATTTT,CASSISQGWAQPQHF
TRBD2,.,TRBJ2-7,TRBV7-8,TGTGCCAGCAGCCTAGCGGGAGGCCACGAGCAGTACTTC,CASSLAGGHEQYF
.,.,TRBJ1-1,TRBV7-9,TGTGCCAGCAGTTACGACCCGGGGGGGTGGAACACTGAAGCTTTCTTT,CASSYDPGGWNTEAFF
.,.,TRBJ2-2,TRBV29-1,TGCAGCGTACCCGGGACCGGGGAGCTGTTTTTT,CSVPGTGELFF
.,.,TRBJ1-2,TRBV5-1,TGCGCCAGCAGGCCACCGAGGAACTATGGCTACACCTTC,CASRPPRNYGYTF
TRBD2,.,TRBJ2-2,TRBV6-4,TGTGCCAGCAGTGACTCCGCGGGGGCGAACACCGGGGAGCTGTTTTTT,CASSDSAGANTGELFF
.,once,TRBJ1-4,TRBV27,TGTGCCAGCAGCCCAGGGTACTCTAATGAAAAACTGTTTTTT,CASSPGYSNEKLFF
TRBD1,.,TRBJ1-2,TRBV5-4,TGTGCCAGCACCATAGACAGGGGAAGAATATATGGCTACACCTTC,CASTIDRGRIYGYTF
.,.,TRBJ2-7,TRBV7-9,TGTGCCAGCAGCTTAAAGGTCAGGGGAGGGGGATACGAGCAGTACTTC,CASSLKVRGGGYEQYF